The entry below describes one TCR beta chain. This entry is derived from a study of shared clonotypes between healthy human individuals. Overall study context: A donor's plate count was three for CD4 naive and three for CD4 memory; CD8 naive had two and CD8 memory one.

Sequencing used immunoSEQ multiplex PCR; TCRdb keeps in-frame clones, though not all of them. The repertoire includes approximately 1.1 million clones, around 82% of them detected once, and approximately 0.5% sits in the top ten. The CDR3 is 16 amino acids. V was cut by 0 bases and J by 3 bases, with 15 bases left in between. Germline CDR1 and CDR2: LGHNA and YNFKEQ. The source of this sequence is a man aged 18-30 years in good health. Some clones in this sample may be carry-over from other donors' samples. The V gene is TRBV4-2, the J gene TRBJ2-7, with D possibly being TRBD2 (6 bases). Sequencing was done on a sample of memory CD4+ T cells from PBMCs. The subset here: CD45RA-negative fraction. The CDR3 nucleotides are TGTGCCAGCAGCCAAGAAAGTGGTAGCGGCTACTACGAGCAGTACTTC. It specifies CASSQESGSGYYEQYF.